This TCR beta chain originates from a study of shared clonotypes between healthy human individuals. Study overall: Plates per donor: three CD4 naive, three CD4 memory, two CD8 naive, one CD8 memory.

Deep was the level at which the assay was run. Clones were read by immunoSEQ multiplex PCR, and TCRdb kept only the in-frame ones, dropping some. The sample consists of about 1.1 million clones, around 78% of them appearing once. V dropped 1 base and J dropped 2 bases, with 6 bases sitting between them. Germline loops: CDR1 SGHTA, CDR2 FQGTGA. The CDR3 contains 15 residues. Study donors comprised healthy, HIV-negative adults devoid of recent acute infection or vaccination. The sequencing input was memory CD4+ T cells from PBMCs. This sample's subset: CD45RA-negative fraction. This chain joins TRBV7-3 and TRBJ2-6; no firm D call. The sequence was collected from a man younger than 35 in good health. Some clones in this sample may be carry-over from other donors' samples. CDR3 coding DNA: TGTGCCAGCAGCTTAAAGGGAACTGGGGCCAACGTCCTGACTTTC. Encoded protein: CASSLKGTGANVLTF.